Listed below are T cell receptor beta chains from one sample, sequenced in a study of blood T cells in healthy people across ages. TCRdb reprocessed the 5' RACE reads with MiXCR, giving one entry per CDR3 protein. The table has approximately 600,000 distinct CDR3 sequences, 58% seen once. The sequencing input was blood. All receptors derive from a man in his sixties in good health. Each CDR3 is given with its conserved first and last residue. The D gene is left open where the match is weak. The size entry is marked missing in some rows and otherwise reads once, few, many or a size class.

V	J	D	size	CDR3	DNA
TRBV28	TRBJ2-7	TRBD2	few	CASRGGLAGRSYEQYF	TGTGCCAGCAGAGGAGGACTAGCGGGGCGATCCTACGAGCAGTACTTC
TRBV27	TRBJ2-3	.	.	CASTLNRNTDTQYF	TGTGCCAGCACCCTGAACAGGAACACAGATACGCAGTATTTT
TRBV4-2	TRBJ2-3	.	many	CASSQDPPTSSTDTQYF	TGTGCCAGCAGCCAAGACCCCCCCACCTCTAGCACAGATACGCAGTATTTT
TRBV7-9	TRBJ1-5	.	.	CASSSNRALSNQPQHF	TGTGCCAGCAGCTCCAACAGGGCATTGAGCAATCAGCCCCAGCATTTT
TRBV6-2/TRBV6-3	TRBJ2-5	.	.	CASSYSLGGGRETRYF	TGTGCCAGCAGTTATAGTCTAGGAGGGGGGCGAGAGACCCGGTACTTC
TRBV12-3/TRBV12-4	TRBJ2-3	TRBD2	.	CASSAGEGDAQYF	TGTGCCAGCAGTGCGGGGGAAGGGGATGCGCAGTATTTT
TRBV27	TRBJ2-1	TRBD1	.	CASDTDRARQFF	TGTGCCAGCGATACCGACAGGGCTAGGCAGTTCTTC
TRBV5-1	TRBJ1-2	TRBD1	.	CASSQAGGWGYGYTF	TGCGCCAGCAGCCAAGCAGGGGGCTGGGGCTATGGCTACACCTTC
TRBV2	TRBJ2-5	.	.	CAKWLEQETQYF	TGTGCCAAGTGGCTGGAGCAAGAGACCCAGTACTTC
TRBV5-1	TRBJ1-1	.	few	CASSLGTGMNTEAFF	TGCGCCAGCAGCCTCGGGACGGGGATGAACACTGAAGCTTTCTTT
TRBV10-3	TRBJ2-5	.	.	CAISEGTDGGETQYF	TGTGCCATCAGTGAGGGGACAGACGGGGGAGAGACCCAGTACTTC
TRBV4-1	TRBJ2-7	TRBD2	.	CANSPGLAGAVWYNEQYF	TGCGCCAACAGCCCGGGACTAGCGGGGGCTGTGTGGTACAATGAGCAGTACTTC
TRBV3-1	TRBJ2-3	.	.	CASSQTSWTGTPGYF	TGTGCCAGCAGCCAGACATCATGGACCGGGACGCCGGGGTATTTT
TRBV4-1	TRBJ2-2	.	.	CASSQGWATGELFF	TGCGCCAGCAGCCAAGGCTGGGCTACCGGGGAGCTGTTTTTT
TRBV3-1	TRBJ1-1	.	.	CASSEVPGTEAFF	TGTGCCAGCAGCGAAGTCCCCGGCACTGAAGCTTTCTTT
TRBV12-3/TRBV12-4	TRBJ1-5	.	.	CASSQIYSNQPQHF	TGTGCCAGCAGTCAGATCTATAGCAATCAGCCCCAGCATTTT
TRBV27	TRBJ1-2	TRBD1	.	CASSFTRDSLYGYTF	TGTGCCAGCAGTTTTACGCGGGACAGCCTTTATGGCTACACCTTC
TRBV5-1	TRBJ2-1	TRBD2	.	CASSLVASGGMNEQFF	TGCGCCAGCAGCTTGGTGGCTAGCGGGGGAATGAATGAGCAGTTCTTC
TRBV7-2	TRBJ2-4	TRBD2	few	CASSSGGALAKNIQYF	TGTGCCAGCAGCTCGGGAGGGGCCCTAGCCAAAAACATTCAGTACTTC
TRBV7-2	TRBJ2-5	.	many	CASSFTRGQETQYF	TGTGCCAGCAGCTTTACCAGAGGGCAAGAGACCCAGTACTTC
TRBV11-2	TRBJ1-2	.	.	CASSAQDLYGYTF	TGTGCCAGCAGCGCACAGGACCTCTATGGCTACACCTTC
TRBV7-8	TRBJ2-5	TRBD2	.	CASSLQWGTSPQETQYF	TGTGCCAGCAGCTTACAATGGGGGACTAGCCCCCAAGAGACCCAGTACTTC
TRBV27	TRBJ1-2	.	.	CASSRTERGDYGYTF	TGTGCCAGCAGCCGCACAGAAAGGGGGGACTATGGCTACACCTTC
TRBV3-1	TRBJ2-5	.	.	CASSLTHQETQYF	TGTGCCAGCAGCCTAACCCACCAAGAGACCCAGTACTTC
TRBV7-9	TRBJ2-7	.	.	CASSLDGGLSYEQYF	TGTGCCAGCAGCTTAGATGGAGGCCTCTCCTACGAGCAGTACTTC
TRBV9	TRBJ2-7	.	.	CASSKGDGRYEQYF	TGTGCCAGCAGCAAGGGGGACGGCCGCTACGAGCAGTACTTC
TRBV6-4	TRBJ2-1	TRBD1	.	CASSVDRGVGNEQFF	TGTGCCAGCAGCGTCGACAGGGGCGTCGGCAATGAGCAGTTCTTC
TRBV5-1	TRBJ2-7	TRBD1	.	CASSMTGEERYEQYF	TGCGCCAGCAGCATGACAGGGGAAGAGCGATACGAGCAGTACTTC
TRBV2	TRBJ2-1	.	.	CASSEYRVPSYNEQFF	TGTGCCAGCAGTGAATATCGTGTACCCTCCTACAATGAGCAGTTCTTC
TRBV3-1	TRBJ2-7	.	.	CASSPGRWLYEQYF	TGTGCCAGCAGCCCCGGACGCTGGCTCTACGAGCAGTACTTC
TRBV5-1	TRBJ2-5	.	.	CASSLGASANKETQYF	TGCGCCAGCAGCTTGGGGGCTAGCGCGAATAAAGAGACCCAGTACTTC
TRBV6-1	TRBJ2-5	.	.	CAGNSAPGIGTQYF	TGTGCCGGGAACTCAGCCCCGGGAATAGGGACCCAGTACTTC
TRBV4-2	TRBJ1-2	.	few	CASSQGPGDYGYTF	TGTGCCAGCAGCCAGGGCCCCGGGGACTATGGCTACACCTTC
TRBV6-1	TRBJ2-7	.	.	CASSALPSGSYEQYF	TGTGCCAGCAGTGCTCTACCTTCGGGCTCCTACGAGCAGTACTTC
TRBV24-1	TRBJ2-2	.	.	CATSPGANTGELFF	TGTGCCACCAGTCCAGGGGCGAACACCGGGGAGCTGTTTTTT
TRBV7-2	TRBJ2-7	.	few	CASSQYPGLSYEQYF	TGTGCCAGCAGTCAATATCCGGGCTTGTCCTACGAGCAGTACTTC
TRBV20-1	TRBJ1-1	TRBD1	.	CSAARQGGEMNTEAFF	TGCAGTGCTGCCCGACAGGGAGGGGAAATGAACACTGAAGCTTTCTTT
TRBV29-1	TRBJ2-7	TRBD1	.	CSAGQAAGLEQYF	TGCAGCGCCGGACAGGCGGCGGGTCTTGAGCAGTACTTC
TRBV4-1	TRBJ2-3	TRBD2	.	CASSLKTSGPSTDTQYF	TGCGCCAGCAGCCTGAAAACTAGCGGCCCTAGCACAGATACGCAGTATTTT
TRBV7-9	TRBJ2-5	TRBD1	once	CASSSRTGVAYNEQYF	TGTGCCAGCAGCAGCCGAACAGGGGTGGCCTACAATGAGCAGTACTTC
TRBV20-1	TRBJ1-6	TRBD1	few	CSAAQTGANSPLHF	TGCAGTGCTGCCCAGACAGGGGCTAATTCACCCCTCCACTTT
TRBV6-6	TRBJ2-5	.	.	CASSTLDVETQYF	TGTGCCAGCAGTACCCTAGATGTGGAGACCCAGTACTTC
TRBV20-1	TRBJ2-1	.	many	CSASGDSYNEQFF	TGCAGTGCTAGCGGGGACTCCTACAATGAGCAGTTCTTC
TRBV9	TRBJ2-7	.	.	CASSPRDGGGGYEQYF	TGTGCCAGCAGCCCGCGGGACGGAGGTGGGGGTTACGAGCAGTACTTC
TRBV29-1	TRBJ2-1	.	.	CSVGGIGQYQTNEQFF	TGCAGCGTTGGGGGGATCGGACAGTATCAAACCAATGAGCAGTTCTTC
TRBV6-5	TRBJ1-2	.	.	CASSPGHSNYGYTF	TGTGCCAGCAGTCCAGGGCATTCTAACTATGGCTACACCTTC
TRBV5-1	TRBJ2-3	TRBD2	.	CATKTSGRVVDTQYF	TGCGCCACTAAGACTAGCGGTCGAGTGGTAGATACGCAGTATTTT
TRBV11-2	TRBJ2-1	.	.	CASSFDGTQRSSSYNEQFF	TGTGCCAGCAGCTTCGACGGGACACAAAGGTCCAGCTCCTACAATGAGCAGTTCTTC
TRBV7-9	TRBJ1-1	.	.	CASSLIGGLSEAFF	TGTGCCAGCAGCTTAATTGGGGGGCTGAGTGAAGCTTTCTTT
TRBV6-2/TRBV6-3	TRBJ1-5	.	.	CASSKATGDQPQHF	TGTGCCAGCAGTAAGGCAACGGGCGATCAGCCCCAGCATTTT
TRBV29-1	TRBJ2-5	TRBD1	.	CSVERTGADEQYF	TGCAGCGTTGAGCGGACAGGGGCGGATGAGCAGTACTTC
TRBV7-2	TRBJ2-3	.	.	CASSLGVLGGTDTQYF	TGTGCCAGCAGCTTAGGGGTCCTAGGTGGGACCGATACGCAGTATTTT